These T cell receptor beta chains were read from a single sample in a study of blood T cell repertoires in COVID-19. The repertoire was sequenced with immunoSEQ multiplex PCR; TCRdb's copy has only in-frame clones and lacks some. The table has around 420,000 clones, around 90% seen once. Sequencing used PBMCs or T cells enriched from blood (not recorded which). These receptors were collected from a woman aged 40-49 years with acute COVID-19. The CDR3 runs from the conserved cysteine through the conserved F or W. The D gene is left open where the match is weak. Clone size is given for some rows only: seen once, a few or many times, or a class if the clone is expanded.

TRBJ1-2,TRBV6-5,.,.,CASSFLGDTDGYTF,TGTGCCAGCAGTTTCTTGGGGGACACGGATGGCTACACCTTC
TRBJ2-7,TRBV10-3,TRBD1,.,CAISEGSGTGKYEQYF,TGTGCCATCAGTGAGGGGAGTGGGACAGGGAAATACGAGCAGTACTTC
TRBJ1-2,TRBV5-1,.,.,CASIKSPSTNYGYTF,TGCGCCAGCATAAAGAGCCCCTCGACTAACTATGGCTACACCTTC
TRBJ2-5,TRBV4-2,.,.,CASSQAPRGAKETQYF,TGTGCCAGCAGCCAAGCCCCCAGGGGGGCTAAAGAGACCCAGTACTTC
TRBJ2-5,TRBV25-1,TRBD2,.,CASSEWRIERGIKETQYF,TGTGCCAGCAGTGAATGGAGAATAGAGCGGGGTATAAAAGAGACCCAGTACTTC
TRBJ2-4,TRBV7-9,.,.,CASSLLSFGAKNIQYF,TGTGCCAGCAGCTTGCTGTCATTCGGAGCCAAAAACATTCAGTACTTC
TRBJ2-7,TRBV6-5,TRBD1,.,CASRSGQGVYEQYF,TGTGCCAGCAGGTCTGGACAGGGGGTCTACGAGCAGTACTTC
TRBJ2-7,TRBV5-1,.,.,CASSLRGDEQYF,TGCGCCAGCAGCTTGCGGGGAGACGAGCAGTACTTC
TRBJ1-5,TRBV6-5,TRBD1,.,CASSSRPGQGAQPQHF,TGTGCCAGCAGTTCCCGACCGGGACAGGGGGCCCAGCCCCAGCATTTT
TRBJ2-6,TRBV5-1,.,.,CASSLRGANVLTF,TGCGCCAGCAGCCTCCGGGGGGCCAACGTCCTGACTTTC
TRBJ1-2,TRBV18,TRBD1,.,CASSPDRGYGYTF,TGTGCCAGCTCACCCGACAGGGGTTATGGCTACACCTTC
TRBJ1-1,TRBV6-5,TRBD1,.,CASSYEGTDEAFF,TGTGCCAGCAGTTACGAAGGGACAGATGAAGCTTTCTTT
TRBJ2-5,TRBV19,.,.,CASSGSGETQYF,TGTGCCAGTAGTGGGTCGGGTGAGACCCAGTACTTC
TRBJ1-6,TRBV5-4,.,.,CASSLQGQSYNSPLHF,TGTGCCAGCAGCTTGCAGGGGCAGTCCTATAATTCACCCCTCCACTTT
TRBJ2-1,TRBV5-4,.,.,CASSFSARGPGSDEQFF,TGTGCCAGCAGCTTCTCGGCGCGGGGCCCGGGGAGCGATGAGCAGTTCTTC
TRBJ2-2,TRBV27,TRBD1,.,CASSSWAGGTGELFF,TGTGCCAGCAGTTCATGGGCAGGGGGCACCGGGGAGCTGTTTTTT
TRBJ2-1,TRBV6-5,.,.,CASTGLMNPNEQFF,TGTGCCAGCACCGGACTGATGAATCCGAATGAGCAGTTCTTC
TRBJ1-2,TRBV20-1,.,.,CSASSGKYGYTF,TGCAGTGCTAGTTCGGGGAAATATGGCTACACCTTC
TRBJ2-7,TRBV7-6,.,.,CASSLGQRYEQYF,TGTGCCAGCAGCTTAGGTCAGCGATACGAGCAGTACTTC
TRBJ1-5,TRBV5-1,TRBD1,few,CASSRTGPQPQHF,TGCGCCAGCAGCCGGACAGGGCCTCAGCCCCAGCATTTT
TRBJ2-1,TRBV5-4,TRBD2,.,CASSFGLAYDEQFF,TGTGCCAGCAGCTTCGGACTAGCGTACGATGAGCAGTTCTTC
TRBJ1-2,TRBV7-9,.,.,CASSLAPGNYGYTF,TGTGCCAGCAGCTTAGCACCAGGGAACTATGGCTACACCTTC
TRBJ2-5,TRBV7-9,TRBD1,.,CASSRQGLKETQYF,TGTGCCAGCAGCAGACAGGGGCTGAAGGAGACCCAGTACTTC
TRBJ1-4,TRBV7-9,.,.,CASSLDSEKLFF,TGTGCCAGCAGCTTGGACAGTGAAAAACTGTTTTTT
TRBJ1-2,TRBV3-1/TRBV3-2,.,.,CASSQDKGRSSYGYTF,TGTGCCAGCAGCCAAGATAAGGGGCGGTCGAGCTATGGCTACACCTTC
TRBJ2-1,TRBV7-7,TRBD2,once,CASSYSGVYNEQFF,TGTGCCAGCAGCTATAGCGGGGTCTACAATGAGCAGTTCTTC
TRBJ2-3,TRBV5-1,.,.,CASSLTDTQYF,TGCGCCAGCAGCCTTACAGATACGCAGTATTTT
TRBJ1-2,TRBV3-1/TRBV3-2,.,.,CASSLTDTINYGYTF,TGTGCCAGCAGCCTTACCGACACAATTAACTATGGCTACACCTTC
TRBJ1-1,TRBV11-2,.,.,CASSLRGVNTEAFF,TGTGCCAGCAGCTTACGTGGAGTGAACACTGAAGCTTTCTTT
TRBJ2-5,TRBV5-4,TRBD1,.,CASSGGTGVGETQYF,TGTGCCAGCAGCGGCGGGACAGGGGTTGGAGAGACCCAGTACTTC
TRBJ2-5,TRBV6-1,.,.,CASSEGQPSTETQYF,TGTGCCAGCAGTGAAGGACAGCCCTCCACGGAGACCCAGTACTTC
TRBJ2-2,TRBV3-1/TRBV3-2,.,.,CASSQMPSGLRDTGELFF,TGTGCCAGCAGCCAAATGCCCTCCGGACTGAGGGACACCGGGGAGCTGTTTTTT
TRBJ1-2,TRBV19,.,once,CASSRPGNSRVNHGYTF,TGTGCCAGTAGTAGGCCGGGAAACTCTAGGGTTAATCATGGCTACACCTTC
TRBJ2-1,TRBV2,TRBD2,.,CASSPLAGGQGEQFF,TGTGCCAGCAGTCCACTAGCGGGGGGGCAGGGTGAGCAGTTCTTC
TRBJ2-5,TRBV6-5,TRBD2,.,CASRLAGQETQYF,TGTGCCAGTAGGCTAGCGGGGCAGGAGACCCAGTACTTC
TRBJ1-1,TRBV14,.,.,CASSHRNMNTEAFF,TGTGCCAGCAGCCACAGGAACATGAACACTGAAGCTTTCTTT
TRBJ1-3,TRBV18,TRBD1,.,CASSPTGSSGNTIYF,TGTGCCAGCTCACCGACAGGGAGCTCTGGAAACACCATATATTTT
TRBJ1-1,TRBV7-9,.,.,CASSLSRATMNTEAFF,TGTGCCAGCAGCTTGAGCAGGGCGACCATGAACACTGAAGCTTTCTTT
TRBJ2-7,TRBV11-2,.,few,CASSLNGAPSYEQYF,TGTGCCAGCAGCTTAAATGGGGCACCGTCCTACGAGCAGTACTTC
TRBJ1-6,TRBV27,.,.,CASRVVTGQGNSPLHF,TGTGCCAGCAGGGTCGTTACGGGACAAGGAAATTCACCCCTCCACTTT
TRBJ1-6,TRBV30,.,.,CAWSSTLRLLSPLHF,TGTGCCTGGAGTAGTACCTTACGTTTACTCTCACCCCTCCACTTT
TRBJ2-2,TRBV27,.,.,CASSLGTTNTGELFF,TGTGCCAGCAGTCTCGGGACAACGAACACCGGGGAGCTGTTTTTT
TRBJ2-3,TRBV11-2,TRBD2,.,CASSLEAPGVAGTNTDTQYF,TGTGCCAGCAGCTTAGAGGCCCCTGGGGTAGCGGGGACCAACACAGATACGCAGTATTTT
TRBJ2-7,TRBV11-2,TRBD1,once,CASRRTGVYEQYF,TGTGCCAGCAGAAGGACAGGGGTCTACGAGCAGTACTTC
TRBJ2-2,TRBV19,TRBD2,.,CASSIMGTSGTGELFF,TGTGCCAGTAGTATTATGGGGACTAGCGGCACCGGGGAGCTGTTTTTT
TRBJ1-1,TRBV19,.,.,CASSIGGGRRGTEAFF,TGTGCCAGTAGTATAGGGGGGGGCCGCAGAGGCACTGAAGCTTTCTTT
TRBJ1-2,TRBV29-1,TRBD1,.,CSATGQATYYGYTF,TGCAGCGCCACGGGACAGGCAACTTACTATGGCTACACCTTC
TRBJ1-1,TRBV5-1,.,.,CASSLSLSGRGTEAFF,TGCGCCAGCAGCTTGAGTTTATCGGGGAGGGGGACTGAAGCTTTCTTT
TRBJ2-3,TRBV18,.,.,CASSELVPPPTDTQYF,TGTGCCAGCTCCGAACTTGTTCCCCCCCCGACAGATACGCAGTATTTT
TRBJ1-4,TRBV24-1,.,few,CATSDSGASNEKLFF,TGTGCCACCAGTGATTCAGGGGCCTCTAATGAAAAACTGTTTTTT
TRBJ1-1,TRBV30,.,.,CAWSGSENTEAFF,TGTGCCTGGAGTGGGTCAGAAAACACTGAAGCTTTCTTT
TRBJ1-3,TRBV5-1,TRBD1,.,CASSLSPRDRMSGNTIYF,TGCGCCAGCAGCTTGAGTCCTCGGGACAGAATGTCAGGAAACACCATATATTTT
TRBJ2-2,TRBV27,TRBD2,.,CASSFGLVGMTGELFF,TGTGCCAGCAGTTTCGGACTAGTCGGGATGACCGGGGAGCTGTTTTTT
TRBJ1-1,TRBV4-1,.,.,CASSQESARGSEAFF,TGCGCCAGCAGCCAAGAGTCTGCGCGGGGTTCTGAAGCTTTCTTT
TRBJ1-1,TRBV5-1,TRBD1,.,CASSPFLTGSTFF,TGCGCCAGCAGCCCATTCCTGACAGGGTCGACTTTCTTT
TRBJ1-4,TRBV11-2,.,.,CASSLDSLNEKLFF,TGTGCCAGCAGCTTGGACAGCTTGAATGAAAAACTGTTTTTT